The 21 T cell receptor beta chains below come from one sample, sequenced in a study of siplizumab effects on memory and regulatory T cells. Libraries were prepared by immunoSEQ multiplex PCR; TCRdb keeps only in-frame clonotypes and omits some of them. The data hold around 100,000 clones, with around 90% observed a single time. The sample comprised CD4+ T cells sorted from blood. These receptors were obtained from a human donor in good health.

This chain connects TRBV20-1 to TRBJ2-1; 12 bases are shared with TRBD2. Germline V lookup: CDR1 DFQATT, CDR2 SNEGSKA (reference sequence). This CDR3 has 11 amino acids. In DNA, the CDR3 is TGCAGGGGGACTAGCGGGTCAGAGCAGTTCTTC. It translates to CRGTSGSEQFF.

The rearrangement links TRBV28 to TRBJ1-1; 8 nucleotides match TRBD1. The CDR3 is made up of 15 amino acids. J gave up 1 base and V 6 bases, and 7 bases lay outside the gene matches. CDR1 and CDR2 (germline): MDHEN, SYDVKM. CDR3 nucleotides: TGTGCCAGCAGATACGACAGGGGCAAGAACACTGAAGCTTTCTTT. Translating it yields CASRYDRGKNTEAFF. Variable domain in full (rest from reference TRBV28 and TRBJ1-1): DVKVTQSSRYLVKRTGEKVFLECVQDMDHENMFWYRQDPGLGLRLIYFSYDVKMKEKGDIPEGYSVSREKKERFSLILESASTNQTSMYLCASRYDRGKNTEAFFGQGTRLTVV.

This clone was found once. V is TRBV12-5 and J is TRBJ2-7; 8 bases are shared with TRBD1. After removal of 0 bases from V and 0 bases from J, the junction contained 16 bases not matched to a gene. CDR1 is LGHNT and CDR2 is FRNRAP in the germline V gene. The CDR3 is 20 residues long. CDR3 sequence: CASGLVQRTGPLLSSYEQYF. The DNA of the CDR3 is TGTGCTAGTGGTTTGGTACAAAGGACAGGGCCCTTACTAAGCTCCTACGAGCAGTACTTC. Complete variable domain (other parts from reference TRBV12-5 and TRBJ2-7): DARVTQTPRHKVTEMGQEVTMRCQPILGHNTVFWYRQTMMQGLELLAYFRNRAPLDDSGMPKDRFSAEMPDATLATLKIQPSEPRDSAVYFCASGLVQRTGPLLSSYEQYFGPGTRLTVT.

The chain links TRBV18 to TRBJ2-7; TRBD2 matches 8 bases. Trimming took 4 bases from V and 1 from J; bases not matched to a gene: 9. This CDR3 region has 16 residues. Germline CDR1 KGHSH, CDR2 LQKENI. The CDR3 spells CASSQNEAGASYEQYF. The CDR3 coding sequence is TGTGCCAGCTCACAAAACGAAGCGGGAGCATCCTACGAGCAGTACTTC.

This clone appeared a single time. V and J are TRBV7-9 and TRBJ1-1; D remains unclear. The CDR3 sequence is 13 residues long. V was cut by 1 base and J by 1 base, with 4 bases left in between. Germline lookup yields CDR1 SEHNR and CDR2 FQNEAQ (reference sequence). CDR3 sequence (DNA): TGTGCCAGCAGCTTAGGCGCGAACACTGAAGCTTTCTTT. This sequence encodes CASSLGANTEAFF. The full variable domain, completed using reference TRBV7-9 and TRBJ1-1, is DTGVSQNPRHKITKRGQNVTFRCDPISEHNRLYWYRQTLGQGPEFLTYFQNEAQLEKSRLLSDRFSAERPKGSFSTLEIQRTEQGDSAMYLCASSLGANTEAFFGQGTRLTVV.

The chain has TRBV7-6 and TRBJ2-3, with TRBD2 identical over 7 bases. Germline V lookup: CDR1 SGHVS, CDR2 FNYEAQ. The V gene end was trimmed by 7 bases and the J gene end by 2 bases; junction bases not matched to a gene: 12. The CDR3 length is 16 residues. The CDR3 bases are TGTGCCAGCACCTCCATAGCGGGCAGGTCCACAGATACGCAGTATTTT. As protein: CASTSIAGRSTDTQYF.

The V call is TRBV12-5, the J call TRBJ2-1; the D is unclear. The CDR3 runs to 14 residues. CDR1 is LGHNT, CDR2 FRNRAP, per germline. V dropped 1 base and J dropped 3 bases, with 7 bases sitting between them. This CDR3 is CASGLGGYYNEQFF. Here the CDR3 DNA reads TGTGCTAGTGGTTTGGGCGGTTACTACAATGAGCAGTTCTTC.

The chain has TRBV10-2 and TRBJ1-2, with D unresolved. The V gene's germline CDR1 is WSHSY and CDR2 SAAADI. V lost 2 bases and J lost 10, with 11 bases in between. The CDR3 length is 12 residues. The DNA for the CDR3 is TGCGCCAGCAGTGAGACCGGCAATTCCTACACCTTC. Protein: CASSETGNSYTF.

The gene calls are TRBV6-1 and TRBJ1-2; TRBD1 is a possible D gene (6 bases). CDR1 and CDR2 from the germline V gene are MNHNS and SASEGT. The length of the CDR3 is 17 residues. V was pared by 1 base and J by 0 bases, with 15 bases between. CDR3 DNA sequence: TGTGCCAGCAGTGAAGTTGTTAGCAGGGGACCTAACTATGGCTACACCTTC. It codes for CASSEVVSRGPNYGYTF.

The rearrangement uses TRBV6-1 and TRBJ2-7, with 8 bases matching TRBD1. The CDR3 contains 13 residues. Germline V gives CDR1 MNHNS, CDR2 SASEGT. Unmatched junction bases numbered 1, after V lost 4 bases and J lost 2 bases. CDR3 sequence reads: CASSVDRAYEQYF. DNA for the CDR3: TGTGCCAGCAGTGTGGACAGGGCCTACGAGCAGTACTTC.

This clone occurred once. The chain links TRBV2 to TRBJ2-7, with TRBD2 matching 13 bases. Germline CDR1 SNHLY, CDR2 FYNNEI. The J segment lost 4 bases and the V segment lost 7 bases, leaving 13 bases of the junction unmatched. The CDR3 is 17 residues long. This CDR3 is CASTFSPPGLAGYEQYF. In DNA, the CDR3 is TGTGCCAGCACTTTTTCGCCTCCGGGACTAGCGGGGTACGAGCAGTACTTC.

The chain is built from TRBV19 and TRBJ2-1, with 7 bases aligning to TRBD2. Germline CDR1 LNHDA, CDR2 SQIVND (reference sequence). The length of the CDR3 is 14 residues. The V gene end was trimmed by 5 bases and the J gene end by 8 bases; junction bases not matched to a gene: 9. This CDR3 is CASSETGGRDEQFF. In DNA, the CDR3 is TGTGCCAGTAGTGAGACCGGAGGGAGGGATGAGCAGTTCTTC.

This clone was seen just once. The V call is TRBV28, the J call TRBJ1-5, with 10 nucleotides matching TRBD1. Germline CDR1 is MDHEN and CDR2 is SYDVKM. CDR3 length: 13 residues. V trimming: 4 bases; J trimming: 10 bases; junction bases outside the gene matches: 4. The CDR3 sequence: CASSSGQGDPQHF. CDR3 in DNA: TGTGCCAGCAGTTCCGGACAGGGGGACCCCCAGCATTTT.

The chain links TRBV2 to TRBJ1-1, with D uncertain. This CDR3 contains 11 residues. Germline CDR1 SNHLY, CDR2 FYNNEI. V gave up 7 bases and J gave up 0 bases, with 3 bases separating them. In nucleotides, the CDR3 is TGTGCCAGCACCTTGAACACTGAAGCTTTCTTT. This sequence encodes CASTLNTEAFF.

The chain links TRBV11-2 to TRBJ1-6, with D perhaps TRBD1 (6 bases). The ends were cut back, 6 bases at V and 8 bases at J, with 11 bases in the middle. This CDR3 spans 13 amino acids. Per germline, CDR1 SGHAT and CDR2 FQNNGV. The CDR3 here is CASRQGRDSPLHF. For the CDR3, the DNA is TGTGCCAGCAGGCAGGGGAGGGATTCACCCCTCCACTTT. Full variable domain (outside the CDR3, taken from reference TRBV11-2 and TRBJ1-6): EAGVAQSPRYKIIEKRQSVAFWCNPISGHATLYWYQQILGQGPKLLIQFQNNGVVDDSQLPKDRFSAERLKGVDSTLKIQPAKLEDSAVYLCASRQGRDSPLHFGNGTRLTVT.

The chain recombines TRBV6-1 with TRBJ2-1; 7 bases agree with TRBD1. The germline gives CDR1 MNHNS, CDR2 SASEGT. After removal of 6 bases from V and 12 bases from J, the junction contained 8 bases not matched to a gene. CDR3 size: 12 residues. CDR3 in amino acids: CASRYYRGPQFF. In nucleotides, the CDR3 is TGTGCCAGCAGGTACTACAGGGGACCGCAGTTCTTC.

This chain links TRBV7-2 with TRBJ2-7; 10 nucleotides align to TRBD1. The J segment lost 4 bases and the V segment lost 5 bases, leaving 17 bases of the junction unmatched. The CDR3 consists of 18 residues. Germline V gene lookup returns CDR1 SGHTA and CDR2 FQGNSA. The CDR3 sequence: CASSQQRLGTGQGYEQYF. The CDR3 nucleotides read TGTGCCAGCAGCCAACAACGCCTTGGTACGGGACAGGGGTACGAGCAGTACTTC.

This clone was observed a single time. V and J are TRBV4-1 and TRBJ2-4; TRBD1 is a possible D gene (6 bases). The V gene's germline CDR1 is MGHRA and CDR2 YSYEKL. V gave up 3 bases and J gave up 9 bases, with 9 bases separating them. CDR3 length: 12 amino acids. The chain's CDR3 is CASSQARGIQYF. In nucleotides, the CDR3 is TGCGCCAGCAGCCAGGCCAGGGGCATTCAGTACTTC.

A remark on this clone: This sample includes further DNA sequences coding for the same CDR3. The chain couples TRBV7-9 to TRBJ2-7; D is perhaps TRBD2 (6 bases). V lost 5 bases and J 5 bases, leaving 13 bases between the germline ends. Germline V CDR1 and CDR2: SEHNR, FQNEAQ (reference sequence). The CDR3 has 13 residues. CDR3 region: CASSTQLADEQYF. As DNA, the CDR3 is TGTGCCAGCAGCACCCAACTAGCTGACGAGCAGTACTTC.

The chain recombines TRBV30 with TRBJ2-7, with TRBD1 matching 7 bases. CDR1 GTSNPN and CDR2 SVGIG come from the germline V gene (reference sequence). The CDR3 is 16 amino acids. Trimming cost V 2 bases and J 3 bases; bases outside gene matches: 13. Here the CDR3 reads CAWSRRLAGGYYEQYF. CDR3 DNA: TGTGCCTGGAGTAGACGTTTGGCAGGGGGTTACTACGAGCAGTACTTC.

The gene calls are TRBV7-2 and TRBJ2-7, with D unresolved. The CDR3 extends over 13 amino acids. Germline assignment: CDR1 SGHTA and CDR2 FQGNSA. The germline V and J ends were trimmed by 1 base and 3 bases, with 7 bases remaining between them. This CDR3 is CASSLDIHYEQYF. The CDR3 DNA follows: TGTGCCAGCAGCTTAGACATCCACTACGAGCAGTACTTC.